This is a list of T cell receptor beta chains from one sample in a study of blood T cell repertoires in COVID-19. The protocol was immunoSEQ multiplex PCR, while the TCRdb copy is restricted to in-frame clones and leaves out a portion. The sample carries hundreds of thousands of clones, 86% recorded once. Sequenced material: PBMCs or T cells enriched from blood (not recorded which). Receptors were obtained from a man aged 40-49 years who had recovered from COVID-19. CDR3s include the opening cysteine and the closing phenylalanine or tryptophan.

TRBV18 CASSPGGRVNTEAFF
TRBV7-2 CASSPSGGTGPYEQYF
TRBV4-2 CASSQAMGAGADTQYF
TRBV19 CASSSGTSGTASTDTQYF
TRBV19 CASSRGTGAYNEQFF
TRBV29-1 CSVESTEATEAFF
TRBV16 CASSQSGVETQYF
TRBV30 CAWSGAGGEQYF
TRBV5-6 CASSSILGGPTNEQYF
TRBV11-2 CASSSTSGAPLHF
TRBV29-1 CSAMSLLRPNTEAFF
TRBV7-9 CASSFTGFRGYTF
TRBV6-5 CASSPLQGGTEAFF
TRBV3-1/TRBV3-2 CASSSTSGSTDTQYF
TRBV7-3 CASSSSGQETTEAFF
TRBV6-4 CASSDSGGFTDTQYF
TRBV5-8 CASSWQGSYNSPLHF
TRBV21-1 CASSKDGSGRGLQSNYGYTF
TRBV6-5 CAAGKGDTDTQYF
TRBV9 CASSVGTGDNSPLHF
TRBV5-1 CASSTKGGGVETQYF
TRBV13 CASSRDRPNTEAFF
TRBV14 CASSQDGGLYNSPLHF
TRBV4-1 CASSQDGGGRAFF
TRBV4-1 CASSQGLEPFTDTQYF
TRBV3-1/TRBV3-2 CASSRGENTEAFF
TRBV28 CASSSQGARYEQYF
TRBV10-3 CAASTGIEEKLFF
TRBV21-1 CASSKVEREGLVIDSEQYF
TRBV27 CASSNRGPLRAFF
TRBV6-2/TRBV6-3 CASSYPLNTEAFF
TRBV4-1 CASSQGERLSYNEQFF
TRBV28 CASSQQGIGELFF
TRBV20-1 CSASGIDTQYF
TRBV18 CASSQFDRADTEAFF
TRBV28 CASSIIQGNQPQHF
TRBV6-7 CASSYLRGNTEAFF
TRBV9 CASSVGDREIHLHF
TRBV5-1 CASSSLGSYEQYF
TRBV2 CASSALPGQWKYF
TRBV6-5 CASMPLRTSRVGQYF
TRBV30 CAWSVLPTDNSPLHF
TRBV12-3/TRBV12-4 CASSPTANEKLFF
TRBV19 CASSQGPQEETQYF
TRBV18 CASSPEGNSPLHF
TRBV29-1 CSVSPTEIYGYTF
TRBV7-8 CASGTSGISYEQFF
TRBV5-8 CASTGLYYEQYF
TRBV20-1 CSASSTGGFDGYTF
TRBV6-1 CASSELAGGPDTQYF